The 25 T cell receptor beta chains below were found in one sample sequenced in a study of beta chain features in type 1 diabetes. Findings and caveats of the study: Among all four CD4+ subsets, Type 1 diabetes patients had TCRB CDR3s that were moderately but significantly shorter.

Their recognized antigens are unknown. Expressed TCRB transcripts were sequenced after all isolated RNA was converted to cDNA. Libraries were prepared by immunoSEQ multiplex PCR; TCRdb keeps only in-frame clonotypes and omits some of them. Of 680,000 or so clones listed, roughly 13% were seen once; the top ten hold 0.02% to 0.025%. The specimen was naive CD4+ T cells from blood. The receptors stem from a man between 18 and 35 years old with type 1 diabetes.

The chain is built from TRBV7-9 and TRBJ2-7; no clear D. This CDR3 is 13 amino acids long. Germline V CDR1 and CDR2: SEHNR, FQNEAQ (reference sequence). V was clipped by 6 bases and J by 6 bases, with 15 bases between them. CDR3 amino acids: CASSLLGPIEQYF. CDR3 sequence (DNA): TGTGCCAGCAGTTTACTGGGCCCCATCGAGCAGTACTTC.

This clone was observed a handful of times. The chain has TRBV5-1 and TRBJ2-5; D is perhaps TRBD1 or TRBD2 (5 bases each). Germline V CDR1 and CDR2: SGHRS, YFSETQ. CDR3 length equals 16 residues. Trimming cost V 6 bases and J 3 bases, with 21 bases left between them. The CDR3 here is CASTLPGLVEEETQYF. CDR3 bases: TGCGCCAGCACCCTCCCAGGGCTAGTGGAGGAAGAGACCCAGTACTTC.

This clone appeared a few times. J is TRBJ1-2 and V is TRBV7-9; D is unclear. The CDR3 is 14 amino acids. Trimming took off 5 bases at V and 4 bases at J, with 14 bases between the two ends. Germline V gene data show CDR1 as SEHNR and CDR2 as FQNEAQ (reference sequence). The chain's CDR3 is CASSPRTEPYGYTF. DNA of the CDR3: TGTGCCAGCAGCCCAAGAACAGAGCCCTATGGCTACACCTTC.

This chain links TRBV4-1 with TRBJ2-5; unclear D gene. V gave up 5 bases and J gave up 4 bases, with 14 bases separating them. CDR1 is MGHRA and CDR2 is YSYEKL in the germline V gene. The length of the CDR3 is 14 residues. CDR3 residues: CASSSEGQRETQYF. CDR3 DNA sequence: TGCGCCAGCAGCTCCGAAGGGCAGCGAGAGACCCAGTACTTC.

This clone was observed a handful of times. This chain uses TRBV5-4 with TRBJ2-3, with TRBD1 identical over 8 bases. Germline V gene sequence: CDR1 SGHNT, CDR2 YYREEE (reference sequence). With 3 bases clipped from V and 0 bases from J, the junction kept 12 bases outside the gene matches. The CDR3 spans 18 residues. The CDR3 region is CASSSPLGQVTSTDTQYF. In DNA, the CDR3 is TGTGCCAGCAGCTCCCCTCTGGGACAGGTCACTAGCACAGATACGCAGTATTTT.

V and J are TRBV6-1 and TRBJ2-5, with 10 nucleotides matching TRBD1. The germline V gene encodes CDR1 MNHNS and CDR2 SASEGT. The V gene end was trimmed by 5 bases and the J gene end by 5 bases; junction bases not matched to a gene: 2. The CDR3 extends over 13 amino acids. The DNA of the CDR3 is TGTGCCAGCAGTCTGGACAGGGGGGAGACCCAGTACTTC. It yields the protein CASSLDRGETQYF.

The CDR3 loop is CASRGTSTDTQYF. CDR3 coding DNA: TGTGCCAGCCGGGGGACCAGCACAGATACGCAGTATTTT. V gene TRBV18 combines with J gene TRBJ2-3; D perhaps matches TRBD2 (6 bases). The CDR3 consists of 13 residues. CDR1 KGHSH and CDR2 LQKENI come from the germline V gene. V was pared by 8 bases and J by 0 bases, with 9 bases between.

The chain is built from TRBV5-4 and TRBJ2-1, with 13 bases matching TRBD2. Germline V gives CDR1 SGHNT, CDR2 YYREEE (reference sequence). This CDR3 is built from 15 residues. V lost 2 bases and J lost 8; bases outside the gene matches: 4. DNA for the CDR3: TGTGCCAGCAGCTTTAGTGGACTAGCGGGGGATGAGCAGTTCTTC. It codes for CASSFSGLAGDEQFF.

This clone was detected a few times. V usage is TRBV2 and J usage is TRBJ2-3; D possibly corresponds to TRBD2 (7 bases). Germline V gene data show CDR1 as SNHLY and CDR2 as FYNNEI. This CDR3 is 18 amino acids long. With 2 bases removed from V and 3 bases from J, the gap between germline ends came to 21 bases. The CDR3 loop is CASSEPPGGIVRTDTQYF. The CDR3 nucleotides are TGTGCCAGCAGTGAACCTCCGGGGGGCATAGTCCGGACAGATACGCAGTATTTT.

This clone came up a few times. The chain couples TRBV7-9 to TRBJ2-3; D is possibly TRBD1 (6 bases). There are 14 residues in the CDR3. The germline V gene encodes CDR1 SEHNR and CDR2 FQNEAQ (reference sequence). V was pared by 7 bases and J by 6 bases, with 17 bases between. The CDR3 DNA reads TGTGCCAGCACCACAGGGATTGGGTGGGATACGCAGTATTTT. It codes for CASTTGIGWDTQYF.

A few counts support this clone. The chain is built from TRBV28 and TRBJ1-1; no firm D call. V was clipped by 6 bases and J by 1 base, with 15 bases between them. Germline assignment: CDR1 MDHEN and CDR2 SYDVKM. There are 15 residues in the CDR3. The CDR3 region has the DNA TGTGCCAGCAGCCTAGGCCAGGTAGCGAACACTGAAGCTTTCTTT. Encoded protein: CASSLGQVANTEAFF. The entire variable domain, with the rest obtained from reference TRBV28 and TRBJ1-1, is as follows: DVKVTQSSRYLVKRTGEKVFLECVQDMDHENMFWYRQDPGLGLRLIYFSYDVKMKEKGDIPEGYSVSREKKERFSLILESASTNQTSMYLCASSLGQVANTEAFFGQGTRLTVV.

V and J are TRBV14 and TRBJ1-6; 7 bases map to TRBD1. The CDR3 is 18 amino acids. V lost 4 bases, J lost 0 bases, and 9 bases stayed unmatched. The germline gives CDR1 SGHDN, CDR2 FVKESK. Here the CDR3 DNA reads TGTGCCAGCAGCCTACTACAGGGGTCGCTCTCCTATAATTCACCCCTCCACTTT. Residues: CASSLLQGSLSYNSPLHF.

This chain links TRBV30 with TRBJ1-6; no firm D call. Trimming pared 5 bases from V and 6 bases from J, leaving 11 bases between. CDR1 is GTSNPN, CDR2 SVGIG, per germline (reference sequence). CDR3 length: 13 amino acids. CDR3 coding DNA: TGTGCCTGGGGGGAGCAGGTTAATTCACCCCTCCACTTT. Translation gives CAWGEQVNSPLHF. Variable domain in full (rest from reference TRBV30 and TRBJ1-6): SQTIHQWPATLVQPVGSPLSLECTVEGTSNPNLYWYRQAAGRGLQLLFYSVGIGQISSEVPQNLSASRPQDRQFILSSKKLLLSDSGFYLCAWGEQVNSPLHFGNGTRLTVT.

This clone occurred many times. V usage is TRBV30 and J usage is TRBJ1-6; possibly TRBD1 for D (5 bases). CDR1 is GTSNPN, CDR2 SVGIG, per germline (reference sequence). The CDR3 is made up of 13 amino acids. Deletions cut 5 bases from V and 7 bases from J, with 12 bases between. The CDR3 nucleotides are TGTGCCTGGGCCGGTGGGGGGAATTCACCCCTCCACTTT. It specifies CAWAGGGNSPLHF.

The J gene is TRBJ2-1, the V gene TRBV28; 11 bases agree with TRBD2. The ends lost 4 bases at V and 4 bases at J; junction bases unmatched: 3. Germline loops: CDR1 MDHEN, CDR2 SYDVKM. This CDR3 region has 15 residues. CDR3 in amino acids: CASSSSSGGYNEQFF. The CDR3 bases are TGTGCCAGCAGTTCATCTAGCGGGGGGTACAATGAGCAGTTCTTC.

There are a few counts of this clone. The chain combines TRBV10-3 with TRBJ1-2, with 8 bases fitting TRBD1. J lost 3 bases, V lost 5 bases, and 5 bases had no gene match. Germline-derived CDR1 and CDR2 are ENHRY and SYGVKD. The CDR3 is 14 residues long. The chain's CDR3 is CAISPGQGDYGYTF. In DNA, the CDR3 is TGTGCCATCAGTCCTGGACAGGGTGACTATGGCTACACCTTC.

This clone came up a few times. The rearrangement links TRBV4-2 to TRBJ2-1, with TRBD2 identical over 12 bases. Per germline, CDR1 LGHNA and CDR2 YNFKEQ. This CDR3 spans 19 amino acids. Trimming took 0 bases from V and 4 from J; bases not matched to a gene: 10. The CDR3 protein is CASSQDPPTSGGLYNEQFF. The DNA of the CDR3 is TGTGCCAGCAGCCAAGATCCCCCCACTAGCGGGGGGCTATACAATGAGCAGTTCTTC.

In its sample, this clone was seen a few times. The chain links TRBV28 to TRBJ1-1; 9 bases map to TRBD1. Germline trimming cut 3 bases from V and 1 base from J; bases unmatched to any gene: 3. The CDR3 spans 15 residues. Per the germline V gene, CDR1 is MDHEN and CDR2 is SYDVKM. DNA of the CDR3: TGTGCCAGCAGTTTGGGACAGGGATGGAACACTGAAGCTTTCTTT. Translating gives CASSLGQGWNTEAFF.

The chain couples TRBV29-1 to TRBJ2-6, with D possibly TRBD1 on 6 matching bases. Trimming removed 6 bases from V and 4 bases from J, with 10 bases in between. The CDR3 is made up of 13 amino acids. Germline V CDR1 and CDR2: SQVTM, ANQGSEA. CDR3 bases: TGCAGCGTAGCAGGGGTAGGGGCCAACGTCCTGACTTTC. Amino acid sequence: CSVAGVGANVLTF. Full variable domain (remainder filled in from reference TRBV29-1 and TRBJ2-6): SAVISQKPSRDICQRGTSLTIQCQVDSQVTMMFWYRQQPGQSLTLIATANQGSEATYESGFVIDKFPISRPNLTFSTLTVSNMSPEDSSIYLCSVAGVGANVLTFGAGSRLTVL.

Only a few counts were recorded for this clone. This rearrangement joins TRBV10-3 to TRBJ2-1; 15 bases agree with TRBD2. The CDR3 extends over 15 amino acids. Trimming removed 4 bases from V and 8 bases from J; junction bases left unmatched: 3. Per germline, CDR1 ENHRY and CDR2 SYGVKD. The CDR3 loop reads CAISGTSGGAYEQFF. CDR3 DNA sequence: TGTGCCATCAGTGGGACTAGCGGGGGGGCTTATGAGCAGTTCTTC.

The V and J genes are TRBV2 and TRBJ1-1; TRBD1 might be the D (6 bases). V was clipped by 6 bases and J by 2 bases, with 13 bases between them. In germline, CDR1 is SNHLY, CDR2 FYNNEI. The CDR3 length is 14 residues. The CDR3 bases are TGTGCCAGCAGACTGGACAGCCCCAACACTGAAGCTTTCTTT. It yields the protein CASRLDSPNTEAFF.

This clone was picked up a small number of times. This chain uses TRBV6-5 with TRBJ2-5, with D tentatively TRBD1 (6 bases). The last part of the DNA fits TRBJ2-7 better; the J call may be wrong. This CDR3 contains 14 residues. The germline V gene has CDR1 MNHEY and CDR2 SVGAGI. CDR3 loop: CASSYSYRDHEQYF. CDR3 bases: TGTGCCAGCAGTTACTCGTACAGGGACCACGAGCAGTACTTC.

This clone has a handful of counts. The V gene is TRBV6-5, the J gene TRBJ2-1; D may correspond to TRBD1 or TRBD2 (5 bases each). The CDR3 has 15 amino acids. Trimming took off 5 bases at V and 7 bases at J, with 18 bases between the two ends. Germline-derived CDR1 and CDR2 are MNHEY and SVGAGI. The chain's CDR3 is CASSGEQGGLNEQFF. CDR3 nucleotides: TGTGCCAGCAGTGGGGAGCAGGGTGGGCTAAATGAGCAGTTCTTC.

The chain couples TRBV7-2 to TRBJ2-2; TRBD2 agrees at 10 bases. The CDR3 extends over 16 amino acids. Germline CDR1 SGHTA, CDR2 FQGNSA. J gave up 4 bases and V 4 bases, and 6 bases lay outside the gene matches. The CDR3 reads CASSSQRGGGTGELFF. The DNA of the CDR3 is TGTGCCAGCAGCTCCCAGCGGGGGGGCGGCACCGGGGAGCTGTTTTTT.

This rearrangement joins TRBV29-1 to TRBJ2-2, with 9 bases identical to TRBD1. Germline CDR1 reads SQVTM; CDR2 reads ANQGSEA. The CDR3 loop spans 15 amino acids. V trimming: 6 bases; J trimming: 4 bases; junction bases outside the gene matches: 9. DNA for the CDR3: TGCAGCGTAAACCATGGGACAGGGATCACCGGGGAGCTGTTTTTT. As protein: CSVNHGTGITGELFF.